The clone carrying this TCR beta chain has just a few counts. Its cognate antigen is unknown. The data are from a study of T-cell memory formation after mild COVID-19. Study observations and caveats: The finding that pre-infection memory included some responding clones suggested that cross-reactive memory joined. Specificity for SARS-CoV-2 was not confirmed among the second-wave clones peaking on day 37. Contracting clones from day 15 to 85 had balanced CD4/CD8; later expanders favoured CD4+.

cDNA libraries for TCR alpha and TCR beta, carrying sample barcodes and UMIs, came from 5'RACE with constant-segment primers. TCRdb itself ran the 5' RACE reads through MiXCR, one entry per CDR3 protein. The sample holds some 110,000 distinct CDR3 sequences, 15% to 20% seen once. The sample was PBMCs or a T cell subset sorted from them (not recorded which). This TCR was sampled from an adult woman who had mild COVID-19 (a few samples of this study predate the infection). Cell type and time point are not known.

The CDR3 sequence is CASSRTEHYEQYF. CDR3 sequence (DNA): TGTGCCAGCAGCCGGACAGAGCACTACGAGCAGTACTTC. This rearrangement joins TRBV7-3 to TRBJ2-7; perhaps TRBD1 as D (6 bases). Germline V gene data show CDR1 as SGHTA and CDR2 as FQGTGA. V was trimmed by 5 bases and J by 3 bases, leaving 11 bases between them. The CDR3 covers 13 residues. Based on the CDR3 plus reference TRBV7-3 and TRBJ2-7, the full variable domain is GAGVSQTPSNKVTEKGKYVELRCDPISGHTALYWYRQSLGQGPEFLIYFQGTGAADDSGLPNDRFFAVRPEGSVSTLKIQRTERGDSAVYLCASSRTEHYEQYFGPGTRLTVT.